Below are 25 T cell receptor beta chains sequenced from a single sample in a study of shared clonotypes between healthy human individuals (dated by TCRdb to 2019 to 2021). The method was the immunoSEQ multiplex PCR assay. TCRdb mirrors the immuneACCESS table, restricted to in-frame sequences. Some clones are absent from its copies; in checked studies, under half trace to an unresolved V gene, and the reason for the others is unknown. Present in this sample are some 660,000 clones, 73% of which were seen just once. The ten largest make up around 1.8% of the sample. The specimen sequenced was memory CD4+ T cells sorted from blood. Taken with the paper, the label for cell subset or site translates to: CD45RA-negative fraction. These receptors came from a young woman in good health.

The chain is built from TRBV6-6 and TRBJ1-5; a weak D match, TRBD1 (6 bases). The CDR3 extends over 15 amino acids. CDR1 MNHNY and CDR2 SVGAGI come from the germline V gene (reference sequence). Trimming removed 5 bases from V and 2 bases from J, with 13 bases in between. The CDR3 region is CASSQAGVGNQPQHF. The CDR3 region has the DNA TGTGCCAGCAGTCAGGCAGGGGTCGGCAATCAGCCCCAGCATTTT.

This clone appeared a single time. The chain uses TRBV9 and TRBJ1-2, with 9 bases matching TRBD1. CDR1 SGDLS and CDR2 YYNGEE come from the germline V gene. The V segment lost 3 bases and the J segment 12 bases; nucleotides outside the gene matches: 9. The CDR3 loop spans 13 amino acids. CDR3 DNA: TGTGCCAGCAGCGGGACAGGGGCAGGGAGACACACCTTC. Residues: CASSGTGAGRHTF.

The chain is built from TRBV27 and TRBJ2-7, with 10 positions matching TRBD1. V dropped 4 bases and J dropped 5; count of bases not matched to a gene: 5. This CDR3 is 14 amino acids long. The germline CDR1 and CDR2 sequences are MNHEY and SMNVEV (reference sequence). CDR3 coding DNA: TGTGCCAGCAGTTCCGGGACAGGGGTAAACGAGCAGTACTTC. It translates to CASSSGTGVNEQYF.

The chain joins TRBV10-2 to TRBJ2-1; no definite D call. Germline CDR1 and CDR2: WSHSY and SAAADI. V lost 5 bases, J lost 0 bases, and 5 bases lay in between. The CDR3 length is 13 residues. The CDR3 region is CASSPSSYNEQFF. CDR3 nucleotide sequence: TGCGCCAGCAGTCCGAGCTCCTACAATGAGCAGTTCTTC.

This clone was detected once. V is TRBV27 and J is TRBJ2-7; D is unresolved. The CDR3 runs 14 residues. Between the trimmed V and J ends, which lost 1 base and 3 bases, there was a span of 10 bases. CDR1 and CDR2 (germline): MNHEY, SMNVEV (reference sequence). CDR3 sequence reads: CASSLFVGNYEQYF. In DNA form, the CDR3 reads TGTGCCAGCAGTTTATTTGTGGGAAACTACGAGCAGTACTTC.

This clone has just a few counts. This chain joins TRBV14 and TRBJ2-1, with no clear D. The V end lost 4 bases, the J end lost 8 bases, and 6 bases lay between the germline ends. Germline values: CDR1 SGHDN, CDR2 FVKESK. There are 11 residues in the CDR3. CDR3 DNA: TGTGCCAGCAGCCTATGGGATGAGCAGTTCTTC. Residues: CASSLWDEQFF. Full variable domain (remainder filled in from reference TRBV14 and TRBJ2-1): EAGVTQFPSHSVIEKGQTVTLRCDPISGHDNLYWYRRVMGKEIKFLLHFVKESKQDESGMPNNRFLAERTGGTYSTLKVQPAELEDSGVYFCASSLWDEQFFGPGTRLTVL.

In the case of this clone: The same CDR3 also results from other DNA sequences found in this sample. The gene calls are TRBV18 and TRBJ2-1; 8 bases line up with TRBD2. V shed 0 bases and J 8 bases; nucleotides not matched to a gene: 6. Germline V gene sequence: CDR1 KGHSH, CDR2 LQKENI. The CDR3 runs to 15 residues. This CDR3 is CASSPPLAGEDEQFF. Here the CDR3 DNA reads TGTGCCAGCTCACCACCTCTAGCGGGTGAAGATGAGCAGTTCTTC.

CDR3 sequence: CASSMMELGGTEAFF. The DNA of the CDR3 is TGCGCCAGCAGCATGATGGAGCTGGGGGGCACTGAAGCTTTCTTT. J is TRBJ1-1 and V is TRBV5-1; the D gene is possibly TRBD1 (5 bases). Germline values: CDR1 SGHRS, CDR2 YFSETQ. Trimming removed 4 bases from V and 4 bases from J, with 17 bases in between. The CDR3 length is 15 residues.

V is TRBV2 and J is TRBJ2-7; TRBD2 aligns across 14 bases. Germline V gives CDR1 SNHLY, CDR2 FYNNEI. V dropped 9 bases and J dropped 4; count of bases not matched to a gene: 8. The CDR3 contains 15 residues. Here the CDR3 DNA reads TGTGCCAGTAGGCTGGGACTAGCGGGAGTTTACGAGCAGTACTTC. It codes for CASRLGLAGVYEQYF.

The V and J genes are TRBV28 and TRBJ2-7, with D perhaps matching TRBD2 (6 bases). Trimming removed 4 bases from V and 2 bases from J, with 12 bases in between. This CDR3 spans 14 amino acids. CDR1 and CDR2 (germline): MDHEN, SYDVKM. CDR3 sequence: CASSSSGGAYEQYF. DNA of the CDR3: TGTGCCAGCAGTTCCTCAGGCGGGGCCTACGAGCAGTACTTC.

The rearrangement uses TRBV7-2 and TRBJ2-7, with 9 bases identical to TRBD2. V lost 0 bases and J lost 2; bases outside the gene matches: 5. Germline V gives CDR1 SGHTA, CDR2 FQGNSA. The CDR3 is made up of 16 amino acids. DNA of the CDR3: TGTGCCAGCAGCTTAGCGAGCGGGGGGCAGACCTACGAGCAGTACTTC. Its protein product is CASSLASGGQTYEQYF.

Regarding this clone: The same CDR3 also results from other DNA sequences found in this sample. This sequence joins TRBV19 and TRBJ1-2, with a possible D match to TRBD1 (5 bases). The CDR3 has 14 amino acids. Germline V gene sequence: CDR1 LNHDA, CDR2 SQIVND (reference sequence). V was clipped by 3 bases and J by 2 bases, with 10 bases between them. The CDR3 sequence: CASSIPTGNYGYTF. DNA for the CDR3: TGTGCCAGTAGTATCCCCACAGGAAACTATGGCTACACCTTC.

The CDR3 sequence: CASRPRGILAKNIQYF. CDR3 bases: TGTGCCAGCAGGCCGAGGGGGATCCTAGCCAAAAACATTCAGTACTTC. V is TRBV28 and J is TRBJ2-4; tentative D call: TRBD1 (6 bases). With 6 bases removed from V and 0 bases from J, the gap between germline ends came to 15 bases. This CDR3 spans 16 amino acids. In germline, CDR1 is MDHEN, CDR2 SYDVKM.

V gene TRBV20-1 combines with J gene TRBJ1-1; no definite D call. V lost 6 bases to trimming and J lost 8 bases, with 13 bases between them. Per germline, CDR1 DFQATT and CDR2 SNEGSKA (reference sequence). The CDR3 loop spans 11 amino acids. The CDR3 nucleotides read TGCAGTGCATACACAGAGACAGAAGCTTTCTTT. It codes for CSAYTETEAFF.

The chain combines TRBV6-7 with TRBJ2-7; D call uncertain. TRBV6-7 is designated an ORF whose function remains uncertain. Deletions cut 9 bases from V and 4 bases from J, with 4 bases between. This CDR3 spans 9 amino acids. Written as DNA, the CDR3 is TGTGCCAGATCTTACGAGCAGTACTTC. Protein: CARSYEQYF.

The chain has TRBV7-2 and TRBJ2-5; no reliable D call. The CDR3 extends over 14 amino acids. V was pared by 2 bases and J by 5 bases, with 12 bases between. Germline V CDR1 and CDR2: SGHTA, FQGNSA. The CDR3 coding sequence is TGTGCCAGCAGCTTAACTGTCGGGTTGGAGACCCAGTACTTC. Translating it yields CASSLTVGLETQYF.

The chain carries TRBV28 and TRBJ2-5; D call uncertain. Germline CDR1 is MDHEN and CDR2 is SYDVKM. This CDR3 has 14 residues. Trimming left V 0 bases short and J 2 bases short, with 7 bases between. The CDR3 sequence is CASSLWYSQETQYF. CDR3 DNA: TGTGCCAGCAGTTTATGGTATAGTCAAGAGACCCAGTACTTC. Combining the CDR3 with reference TRBV28 and TRBJ2-5 gives the whole variable domain DVKVTQSSRYLVKRTGEKVFLECVQDMDHENMFWYRQDPGLGLRLIYFSYDVKMKEKGDIPEGYSVSREKKERFSLILESASTNQTSMYLCASSLWYSQETQYFGPGTRLLVL.

The V call is TRBV29-1, the J call TRBJ2-7; D uncertain. V gave up 4 bases and J gave up 7 bases, with 17 bases separating them. Germline CDR1 and CDR2: SQVTM and ANQGSEA. The length of the CDR3 is 13 residues. CDR3 sequence reads: CSVAGHQTREQYF. CDR3 DNA: TGCAGCGTTGCAGGCCATCAAACGAGGGAGCAGTACTTC.

The chain couples TRBV6-5 to TRBJ2-1, with D perhaps matching TRBD2 (6 bases). CDR1 is MNHEY and CDR2 is SVGAGI in the germline V gene. The length of the CDR3 is 16 residues. V lost 4 bases and J 2 bases, leaving 15 bases between the germline ends. The CDR3 protein is CASSSQYSGPYNEQFF. CDR3 in DNA: TGTGCCAGCAGTTCCCAATATAGCGGCCCCTACAATGAGCAGTTCTTC.

The chain couples TRBV21-1 to TRBJ2-5. TRBV21-1 is a listed pseudogene. This CDR3 has 14 amino acids. CDR3 in DNA: TGTGCCAGCAGCAACGGGTACAGACAAGAGACCCAGTACTTC. Protein sequence: CASSNGYRQETQYF.

V is TRBV19 and J is TRBJ2-2; D remains ambiguous. Trimming removed 3 bases from V and 0 bases from J, with 11 bases in between. Germline V CDR1 and CDR2: LNHDA, SQIVND (reference sequence). This CDR3 region has 16 residues. The CDR3 sequence is CASSIGRSPNTGELFF. CDR3 bases: TGTGCCAGTAGTATCGGGCGGAGCCCGAACACCGGGGAGCTGTTTTTT.

The chain employs TRBV5-1 and TRBJ2-1; 9 nucleotides align to TRBD1. V trimming: 0 bases; J trimming: 5 bases; junction bases outside the gene matches: 3. This CDR3 is 15 amino acids long. Germline V gene lookup returns CDR1 SGHRS and CDR2 YFSETQ. The CDR3 region has the DNA TGCGCCAGCAGCTTGGTTGGGACAGGGAACAATGAGCAGTTCTTC. Its translation: CASSLVGTGNNEQFF.

The V and J genes are TRBV6-1 and TRBJ2-7; D may be TRBD1 (6 bases). V was trimmed by 3 bases and J by 7 bases, leaving 19 bases between them. The CDR3 has 15 amino acids. Germline CDR1 reads MNHNS; CDR2 reads SASEGT. The CDR3: CASSEEDSRAWEQYF. The CDR3 nucleotides are TGTGCCAGCAGTGAGGAGGACAGCCGGGCTTGGGAGCAGTACTTC.

Here the CDR3 DNA reads TGTGCCAGCGGTGGGGAGGCCCAAGAGACCCAGTACTTC. Translation gives CASGGEAQETQYF. This chain uses TRBV5-4 with TRBJ2-5; TRBD2 might be the D (6 bases). The CDR3 contains 13 residues. Germline CDR1 and CDR2: SGHNT and YYREEE (reference sequence). V was cut by 7 bases and J by 1 base, with 11 bases left in between. Supplemented by reference TRBV5-4 and TRBJ2-5, the full variable domain reads ETGVTQSPTHLIKTRGQQVTLRCSSQSGHNTVSWYQQALGQGPQFIFQYYREEENGRGNFPPRFSGLQFPNYSSELNVNALELDDSALYLCASGGEAQETQYFGPGTRLLVL.

This clone was found a few times. The V gene is TRBV7-2, the J gene TRBJ2-2; no clear D. The CDR3 spans 18 residues. V was pared by 3 bases and J by 1 base, with 18 bases between. Germline V gene data show CDR1 as SGHTA and CDR2 as FQGNSA. CDR3 in DNA: TGTGCCAGCAGCTTCGCCCGGACCCCGTATCTGAACACCGGGGAGCTGTTTTTT. It yields the protein CASSFARTPYLNTGELFF.